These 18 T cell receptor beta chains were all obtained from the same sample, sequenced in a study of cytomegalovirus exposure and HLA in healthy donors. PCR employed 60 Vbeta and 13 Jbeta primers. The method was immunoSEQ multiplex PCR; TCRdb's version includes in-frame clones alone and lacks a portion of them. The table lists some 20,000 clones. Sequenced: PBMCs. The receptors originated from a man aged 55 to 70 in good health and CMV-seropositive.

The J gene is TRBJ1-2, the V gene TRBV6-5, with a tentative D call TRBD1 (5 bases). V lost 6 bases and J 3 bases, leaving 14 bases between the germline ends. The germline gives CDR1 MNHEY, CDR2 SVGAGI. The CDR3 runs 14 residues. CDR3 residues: CASRPPGRYYGYTF. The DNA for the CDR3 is TGTGCCAGCAGACCACCAGGGCGTTACTATGGCTACACCTTC.

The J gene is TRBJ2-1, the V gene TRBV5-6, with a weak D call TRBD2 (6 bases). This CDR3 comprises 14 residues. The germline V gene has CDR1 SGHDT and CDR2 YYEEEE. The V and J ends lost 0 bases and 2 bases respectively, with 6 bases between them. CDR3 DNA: TGTGCCAGCAGCTTGGGACTAGCCTACAATGAGCAGTTCTTC. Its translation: CASSLGLAYNEQFF.

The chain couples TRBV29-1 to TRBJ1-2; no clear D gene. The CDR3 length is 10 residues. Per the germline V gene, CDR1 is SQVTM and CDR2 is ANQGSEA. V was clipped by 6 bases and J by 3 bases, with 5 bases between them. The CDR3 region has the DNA TGCAGCGTAGACTACTATGGCTACACCTTC. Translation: CSVDYYGYTF. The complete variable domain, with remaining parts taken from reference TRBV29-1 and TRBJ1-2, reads SAVISQKPSRDICQRGTSLTIQCQVDSQVTMMFWYRQQPGQSLTLIATANQGSEATYESGFVIDKFPISRPNLTFSTLTVSNMSPEDSSIYLCSVDYYGYTFGSGTRLTVV.

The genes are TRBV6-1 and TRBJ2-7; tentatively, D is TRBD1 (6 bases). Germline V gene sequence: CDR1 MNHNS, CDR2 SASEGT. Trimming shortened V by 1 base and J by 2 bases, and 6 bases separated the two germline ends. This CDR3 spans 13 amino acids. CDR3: CASSEGTAYEQYF. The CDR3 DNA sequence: TGTGCCAGCAGTGAAGGGACAGCCTACGAGCAGTACTTC.

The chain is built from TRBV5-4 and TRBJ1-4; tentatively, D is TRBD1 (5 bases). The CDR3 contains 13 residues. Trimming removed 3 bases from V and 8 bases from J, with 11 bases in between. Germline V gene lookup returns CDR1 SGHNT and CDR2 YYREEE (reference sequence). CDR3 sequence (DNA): TGTGCCAGCAGCTCTCAGGGTCAGGAAAAACTGTTTTTT. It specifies CASSSQGQEKLFF.

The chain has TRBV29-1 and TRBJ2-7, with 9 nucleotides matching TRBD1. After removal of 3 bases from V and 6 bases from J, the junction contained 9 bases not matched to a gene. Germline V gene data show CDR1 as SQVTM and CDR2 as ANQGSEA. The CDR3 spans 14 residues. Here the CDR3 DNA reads TGCAGCGTTGATTCCCAAGGACAGGGGAGCGAGCAGTACTTC. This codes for CSVDSQGQGSEQYF.

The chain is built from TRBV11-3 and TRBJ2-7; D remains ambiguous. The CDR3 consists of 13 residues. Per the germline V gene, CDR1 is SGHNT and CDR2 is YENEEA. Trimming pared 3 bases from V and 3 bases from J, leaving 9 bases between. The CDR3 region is CASSFLGGYEQYF. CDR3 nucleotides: TGTGCCAGCAGCTTTCTCGGCGGCTACGAGCAGTACTTC. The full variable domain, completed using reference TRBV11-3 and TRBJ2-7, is EAGVVQSPRYKIIEKKQPVAFWCNPISGHNTLYWYLQNLGQGPELLIRYENEEAVDDSQLPKDRFSAERLKGVDSTLKIQPAELGDSAVYLCASSFLGGYEQYFGPGTRLTVT.

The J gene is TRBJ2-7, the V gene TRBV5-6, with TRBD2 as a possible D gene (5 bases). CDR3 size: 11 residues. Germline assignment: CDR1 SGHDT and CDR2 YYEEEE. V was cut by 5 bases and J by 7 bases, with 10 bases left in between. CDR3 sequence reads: CASRFGVEQYF. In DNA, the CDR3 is TGTGCCAGCAGATTCGGGGTAGAGCAGTACTTC.

In nucleotides, the CDR3 is TGTGCCAGCAGCCACTACCCGGGGGGGGACACCGGGGAGCTGTTTTTT. It yields the protein CASSHYPGGDTGELFF. The gene calls are TRBV4-2 and TRBJ2-2; 8 nucleotides line up with TRBD2. Germline-derived CDR1 and CDR2 are LGHNA and YNFKEQ. The junction had 6 bases not matched to a gene; V was cut back by 3 bases and J by 3 bases. This CDR3 contains 16 residues.

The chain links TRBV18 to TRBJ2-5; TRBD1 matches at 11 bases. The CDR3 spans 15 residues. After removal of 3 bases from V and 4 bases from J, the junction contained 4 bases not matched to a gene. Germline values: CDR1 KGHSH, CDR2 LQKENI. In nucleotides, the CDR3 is TGTGCCAGCTCACCGGGGACAGGGGGTCGAGAGACCCAGTACTTC. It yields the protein CASSPGTGGRETQYF.

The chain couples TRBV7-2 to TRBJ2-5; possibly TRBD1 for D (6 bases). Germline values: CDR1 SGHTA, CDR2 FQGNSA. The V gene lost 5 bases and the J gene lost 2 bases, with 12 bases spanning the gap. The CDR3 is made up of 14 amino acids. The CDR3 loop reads CASSPNRVQETQYF. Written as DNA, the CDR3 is TGTGCCAGCAGCCCGAACAGGGTTCAAGAGACCCAGTACTTC.

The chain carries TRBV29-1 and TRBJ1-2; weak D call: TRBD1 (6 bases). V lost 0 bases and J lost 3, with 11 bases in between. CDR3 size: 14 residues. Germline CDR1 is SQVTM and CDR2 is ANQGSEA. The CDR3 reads CSVEDAGAYYGYTF. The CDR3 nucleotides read TGCAGCGTTGAAGACGCAGGGGCCTACTATGGCTACACCTTC. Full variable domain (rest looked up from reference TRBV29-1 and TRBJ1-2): SAVISQKPSRDICQRGTSLTIQCQVDSQVTMMFWYRQQPGQSLTLIATANQGSEATYESGFVIDKFPISRPNLTFSTLTVSNMSPEDSSIYLCSVEDAGAYYGYTFGSGTRLTVV.

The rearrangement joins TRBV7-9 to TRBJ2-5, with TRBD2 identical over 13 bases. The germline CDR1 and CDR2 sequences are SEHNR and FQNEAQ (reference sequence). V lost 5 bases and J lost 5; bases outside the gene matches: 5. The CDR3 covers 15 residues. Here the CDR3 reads CASSPGLAGVETQYF. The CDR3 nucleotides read TGTGCCAGCAGCCCTGGACTAGCGGGAGTTGAGACCCAGTACTTC.

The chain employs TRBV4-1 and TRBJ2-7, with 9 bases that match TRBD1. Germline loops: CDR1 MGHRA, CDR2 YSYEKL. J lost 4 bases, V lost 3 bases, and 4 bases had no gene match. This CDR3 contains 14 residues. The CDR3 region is CASSHPGTGYEQYF. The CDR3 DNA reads TGCGCCAGCAGCCATCCTGGGACAGGGTACGAGCAGTACTTC.

The CDR3 sequence: CASSESTTEAFF. The DNA of the CDR3 is TGTGCCAGCAGCGAGAGCACCACTGAAGCTTTCTTT. The chain couples TRBV2 to TRBJ1-1; no reliable D call. V lost 6 bases, J lost 4 bases, and 9 bases lay in between. The length of the CDR3 is 12 residues. The germline V gene encodes CDR1 SNHLY and CDR2 FYNNEI. Using reference TRBV2 and TRBJ1-1 for the parts outside the CDR3, the full variable domain is EPEVTQTPSHQVTQMGQEVILRCVPISNHLYFYWYRQILGQKVEFLVSFYNNEISEKSEIFDDQFSVERPDGSNFTLKIRSTKLEDSAMYFCASSESTTEAFFGQGTRLTVV.

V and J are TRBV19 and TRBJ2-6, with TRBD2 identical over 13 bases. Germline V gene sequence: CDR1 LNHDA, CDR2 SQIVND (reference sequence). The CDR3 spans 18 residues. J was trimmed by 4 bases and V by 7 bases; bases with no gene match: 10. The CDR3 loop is CASTPGLAGAYGANVLTF. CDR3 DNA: TGTGCCAGTACCCCTGGACTAGCGGGAGCTTACGGGGCCAACGTCCTGACTTTC. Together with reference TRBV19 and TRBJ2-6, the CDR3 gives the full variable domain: DGGITQSPKYLFRKEGQNVTLSCEQNLNHDAMYWYRQDPGQGLRLIYYSQIVNDFQKGDIAEGYSVSREKKESFPLTVTSAQKNPTAFYLCASTPGLAGAYGANVLTFGAGSRLTVL.

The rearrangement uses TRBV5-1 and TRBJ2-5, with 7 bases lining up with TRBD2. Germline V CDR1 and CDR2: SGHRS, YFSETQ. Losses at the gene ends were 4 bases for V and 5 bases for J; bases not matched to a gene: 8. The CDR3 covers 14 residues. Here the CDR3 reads CASSPRTGRETQYF. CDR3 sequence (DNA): TGCGCCAGCAGCCCCCGGACCGGGAGGGAGACCCAGTACTTC.

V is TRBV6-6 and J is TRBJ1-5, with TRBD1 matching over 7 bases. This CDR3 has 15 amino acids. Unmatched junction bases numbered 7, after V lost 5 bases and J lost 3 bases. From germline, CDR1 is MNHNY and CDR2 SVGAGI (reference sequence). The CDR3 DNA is TGTGCCAGCAGTGACCCGGACAGGCCCAATCAGCCCCAGCATTTT. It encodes CASSDPDRPNQPQHF.